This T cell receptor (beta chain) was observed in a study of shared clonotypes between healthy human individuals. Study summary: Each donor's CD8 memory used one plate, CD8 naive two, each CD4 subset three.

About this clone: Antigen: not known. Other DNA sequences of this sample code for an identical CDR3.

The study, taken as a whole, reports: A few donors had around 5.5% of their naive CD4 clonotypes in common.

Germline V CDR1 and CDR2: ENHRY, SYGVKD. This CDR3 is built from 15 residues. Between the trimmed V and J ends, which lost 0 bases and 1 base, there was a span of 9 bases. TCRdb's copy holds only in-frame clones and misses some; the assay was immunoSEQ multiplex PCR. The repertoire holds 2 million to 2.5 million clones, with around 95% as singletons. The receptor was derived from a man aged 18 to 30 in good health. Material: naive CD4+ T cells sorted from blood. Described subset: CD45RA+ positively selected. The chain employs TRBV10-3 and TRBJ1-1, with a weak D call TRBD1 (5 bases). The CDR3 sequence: CAISESGGKNTEAFF. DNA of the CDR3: TGTGCCATCAGTGAGTCCGGGGGAAAGAACACTGAAGCTTTCTTT.